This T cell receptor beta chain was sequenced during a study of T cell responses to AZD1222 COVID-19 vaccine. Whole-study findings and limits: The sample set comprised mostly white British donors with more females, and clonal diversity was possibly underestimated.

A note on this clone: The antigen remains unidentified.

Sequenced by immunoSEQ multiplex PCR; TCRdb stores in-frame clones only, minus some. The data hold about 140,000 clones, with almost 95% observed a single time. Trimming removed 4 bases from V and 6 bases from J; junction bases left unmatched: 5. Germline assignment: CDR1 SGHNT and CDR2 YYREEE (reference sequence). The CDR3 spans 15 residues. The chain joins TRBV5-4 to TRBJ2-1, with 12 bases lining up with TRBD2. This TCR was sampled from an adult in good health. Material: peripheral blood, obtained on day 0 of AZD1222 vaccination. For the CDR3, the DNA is TGTGCCAGCAGCGCGGGACTAGCGGGTTCCAATGAGCAGTTCTTC. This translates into CASSAGLAGSNEQFF.